What follows describes a single T cell receptor (beta chain). Its antigen remains undetermined. No per-base quality is available; no much larger clone lies one base away. This CDR3 is also generated by other DNA sequences in the sample. The trial excluded patients who had a history of autoimmune disease or were on systemic immunosuppression. Peripheral blood for TCR sequencing was drawn from every dose cohort at baseline, at cycle 4 day 1 and at cycle 7 day 1. The samples were drawn from a first-in-human, open-label, multicenter phase I dose-escalation trial of ivuxolimab. Adults with locally advanced or metastatic head and neck squamous cell, hepatocellular, melanoma or renal cell carcinoma were enrolled in the trial. CD4+ and CD8+ T cells were sorted separately from peripheral blood before TCR sequencing. This entry is derived from a study of OX40 agonist ivuxolimab in advanced cancers. With regard to the full study: The costimulatory receptor OX40 (CD134) was targeted by ivuxolimab, a fully human IgG2 agonistic monoclonal antibody. Intravenous ivuxolimab was administered to patients every 2 weeks at six dose levels: 0.01, 0.1, 0.3, 1.5, 3 and 10 mg/kg. Of the approximately 54 dose-escalation patients, hepatocellular carcinoma was present in around 20, melanoma in approximately 15, renal cell carcinoma in 9 and head and neck cancer in 9. A male proportion of 82.7% and a mean age of approximately 58 years, ranging from about 20 to 80, were recorded for the dose-escalation cohort. Patients were allowed to have had prior anti-PD-1, anti-PD-L1 or anti-CTLA-4 therapy, and approximately 39% of the dose-escalation patients had been treated with checkpoint inhibitors. Partial responses occurred in three dose-escalation patients, of whom one had hepatocellular carcinoma and two had cutaneous melanoma. Peripheral TCRbeta sequencing was intended to test whether TCR sequence diversity was altered and clonal T-cell expansion was caused by ivuxolimab. The paper reports the monotherapy dose-escalation portion (N ≈ 50 patients) of the phase I ivuxolimab trial. What the authors observed across the whole study: The antigen specificity of the peripheral T cells that underwent clonal expansion was not determined. In the 0.1-3.0 mg/kg groups, partial responders had among the lowest normalized peripheral clonal expansion, particularly in CD8+ T cells. At doses of 0.1 to 3.0 mg/kg, clonal expansion of both CD4+ and CD8+ blood T cells was observed from baseline to week 6. Low levels of normalized T-cell clonal expansion were also seen in some patients who did not respond. After ivuxolimab, expanded clones were on average more numerous among CD8+ T cells than among CD4+ T cells.

The CDR3, from cysteine to phenylalanine, totals 14 residues. Only CDR3 DNA remains: 42 bases, in frame from the first base. The germline V gene (reference sequence) supplies CDR1 SGHKS and CDR2 YYEKEE. V is pared back by 4 bases and J by 4 bases, with 12 bases lying between the germline termini. Genomic DNA was isolated from the sorted cells so that the TCRbeta CDR3 region could be sequenced. The immunoSEQ Assay was used for sequencing of TCRbeta CDR3 regions. TCRdb limited this immuneACCESS table to in-frame rearrangements with V and J called. A share of clones is missing; checked studies link under half to unresolved V genes, and the rest is unexplained. The sample includes under 70,000 clones, with about 85% observed a single time. Just over 2% of the sample comes from the top ten.

The receptor comes from an adult with an advanced solid tumor such as melanoma, head and neck, liver or kidney cancer. Sequencing used CD4+ or CD8+ T cells sorted from blood, obtained in a trial of the OX40 agonist ivuxolimab. The chain links TRBV5-5 with TRBJ1-5; TRBD1 might be the D gene, on 5 matching bases. The DNA is as follows: TGTGCCAGCAGCCCCCGGGGGGGGAATCAGCCCCAGCATTTT. It is translated as CASSPRGGNQPQHF.